This TCR beta chain was captured by sequencing in a study of CD8+ T cells in alopecia areata. Study-level background: Twice daily, treated patients received 5 to 10 mg of oral tofacitinib.

Germline CDR1 is SGHRS and CDR2 is YFSETQ. The CDR3 runs 17 residues. Losses at the gene ends were 5 bases for V and 2 bases for J; bases not matched to a gene: 10. Findings of the study overall: Clonality in the scalp and expanded CD8+ clones ranked among the top 100 were significantly decreased by tofacitinib. In scalp and blood, many expanded lesional clones persisted during tofacitinib.

Of note for this clone: Its antigen is unidentified.

Isolated RNA was reverse transcribed into cDNA used as the sequencing template. Clones were read by immunoSEQ multiplex PCR, and TCRdb kept only the in-frame ones, dropping some. Among a few hundred thousand clones listed, roughly three fifths were seen once. Treatment noted: oral pan-JAK inhibitor, 5-10 mg twice daily. Sequences were derived from CD4+ T cells sorted from blood, sampled at approximately week 42, from a patient treated with tofacitinib. The rearrangement links TRBV5-1 to TRBJ2-6, with 7 bases aligning to TRBD1. The TCR sequence derives from a human donor with alopecia areata. DNA of the CDR3: TGCGCCAGCAGACCACCAGGGGGAACCGCTGGGGCCAACGTCCTGACTTTC. As protein: CASRPPGGTAGANVLTF.